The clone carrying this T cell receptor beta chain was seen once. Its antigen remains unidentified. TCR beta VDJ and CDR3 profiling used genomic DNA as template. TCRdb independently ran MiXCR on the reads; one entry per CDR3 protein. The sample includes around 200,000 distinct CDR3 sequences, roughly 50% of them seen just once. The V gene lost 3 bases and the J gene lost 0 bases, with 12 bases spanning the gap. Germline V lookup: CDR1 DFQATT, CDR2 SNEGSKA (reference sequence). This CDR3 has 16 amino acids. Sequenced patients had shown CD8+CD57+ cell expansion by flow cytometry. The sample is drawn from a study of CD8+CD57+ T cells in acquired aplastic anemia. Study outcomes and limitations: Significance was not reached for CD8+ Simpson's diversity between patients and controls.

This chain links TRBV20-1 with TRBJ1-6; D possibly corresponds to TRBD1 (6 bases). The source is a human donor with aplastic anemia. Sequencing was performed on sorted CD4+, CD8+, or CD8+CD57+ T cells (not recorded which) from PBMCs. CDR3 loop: CSASSGASSYNSPLHF. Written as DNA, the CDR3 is TGCAGTGCTAGCTCAGGGGCGAGCTCCTATAATTCACCCCTCCACTTT.